This T cell receptor beta chain was captured in a study of neurological immune-mediated disorders (dated by TCRdb to between 2017 and 2020). For the wider study: Among the approximately 35 multiple sclerosis patients, relapsing-remitting MS accounted for around 31 and secondary progressive MS accounted for 3. Peripheral blood TCR-beta repertoires from HTLV-I-associated myelopathy (HAM/TSP) patients, multiple sclerosis patients and healthy controls were compared by UMI-based sequencing. The cohort comprised 68 subjects: 15 or so HAM/TSP patients, some 34 multiple sclerosis patients and some 20 healthy controls. The 85 to 110 TCR-beta libraries included longitudinal samples, technical triplicates and paired sorted CD4+ and CD8+ T-cell subsets alongside PBMC samples.

Measured from the cysteine to the phenylalanine, the CDR3 is 15 residues long. Of the read, only the CDR3 DNA is kept; its 45 bases are in frame from base 1. From a lookup of the germline V gene, CDR1 and CDR2 are SGHVS and FQNEAQ. V loses 4 bases of germline sequence and J loses 2 bases, and the interval between the two ends is 9 bases. cDNA was synthesized by template-switch 5'RACE using a primer with a 10-nucleotide random unique molecular identifier that tagged each TCR transcript. Over 160 million TCR-beta sequences, covering 15-18 subjects, were produced in each sequencing run. The RNeasy kit was used for extraction of total RNA. The KAPA Real-time Library Amplification kit was used to amplify TCR-beta VDJ regions with primers for the TCR constant region and the 5'RACE anchor. Sample indexes and Illumina adaptors were added in a first PCR, and a second PCR then increased library yield. After Ampure bead purification, the TCR product of roughly 650 bp was size-selected on a 2% E-gel SizeSelection system. Before pooling, library quality was checked on a Bioanalyzer, concentration was measured with Qubit, and libraries were quantified with the Kapa Library Quantification kit. Paired-end 2 x 150 bp sequencing of the libraries was performed on an Illumina HiSeq 2500. To increase sequence diversity, roughly 25-31% phiX was spiked into each library pool. Per the authors' processing: The UMI-based MiGEC pipeline processed quality-filtered reads and removed over 85% of raw TCR sequences during error correction. VDJ genes were aligned to IMGT germline references, and each clonotype was defined by a unique CDR3 amino acid sequence together with V-J genes. VDJtools evaluated clonal expansion, Shannon diversity and CDR3 relatedness (CalcPairwiseDistances, ClusterSamples); CLCbio workbench built phylogenetic trees. Expanded clones were defined as having at least 8 unique UMIs, based on coefficient-of-variation modelling across technical triplicates. TCRdb reanalyzed the raw reads on its own, using fastp at Q25 for trimming and MiXCR for clone calling, and kept in-frame beta chains. Duplicate CDR3 protein sequences are folded into a single record with the most common DNA and genes. The V and J calls were not made by the authors but by TCRdb's processing. The sample data list 65,000 to 75,000 distinct CDR3 sequences, and more than 4.5% of these were observed just once. The ten biggest clones cover about 5.7% of the sample.

This clonotype was observed many times. Its target antigen remains unknown. Nothing much larger sits one base from this clone, and base qualities are not available. Results the study describes overall, beyond this receptor: TCR clonal expansion was greatest in HAM/TSP patients and smallest in MS patients, who ranked below even healthy controls. No clinical or MRI features were associated with the MS cluster, and the authors said that larger cohorts are needed. Expanded clones from different subjects shared no identical CDR3 amino acid sequences, which suggests that TCR-beta repertoires were private in all groups. Repertoires from 18 of 34 MS patients were grouped by phylogenetic analysis into a cluster of related CDR3 sequences, suggesting a possible repertoire-level signature.

Unsorted PBMC libraries were generated from 2 million PBMCs stored in RNAlater at -80 °C until RNA extraction. The multiple sclerosis patients were enrolled in a US clinical protocol that used magnetic resonance imaging to evaluate disease progression. PBMCs were separated from peripheral blood using Ficoll-Hypaque density gradient centrifugation and then cryopreserved in liquid nitrogen. The clonotype was recovered from a human donor with multiple sclerosis. The donor label of this sample is uncertain. Rearrangement joined TRBV7-8 to TRBJ2-6; a weak D assignment points to TRBD1 (6 bases agree). What was sequenced was PBMCs. CDR3 reads: CASSYPGAGANVLTF. In nucleotide form, the sequence is TGTGCCAGCAGCTATCCAGGGGCTGGGGCCAACGTCCTGACTTTC.